The 21 T cell receptor beta chains listed next were all sequenced from one sample in a study of T cell responses to AZD1222 COVID-19 vaccine. Profiled with immunoSEQ multiplex PCR; TCRdb holds only in-frame clones, not every one. The sample has roughly 150,000 clones, 85% to 95% seen once. The input for sequencing was peripheral blood, taken on day 0 of AZD1222 vaccination. The source of these receptors is an adult in good health.

V usage is TRBV7-9 and J usage is TRBJ1-4, with 7 bases aligning to TRBD1. Germline lookup yields CDR1 SEHNR and CDR2 FQNEAQ (reference sequence). CDR3 length equals 15 residues. V was clipped by 4 bases and J by 3 bases; unmatched bases: 5. In nucleotides, the CDR3 is TGTGCCAGCAGCTATTCCGGGACAGCTAATGAAAAACTGTTTTTT. Its translation: CASSYSGTANEKLFF.

The chain uses TRBV10-3 and TRBJ1-3; no clear D. This CDR3 spans 15 amino acids. The V and J ends lost 3 bases and 0 bases respectively, with 9 bases between them. In germline, CDR1 is ENHRY, CDR2 SYGVKD. CDR3 protein: CAISDKVLSGNTIYF. The CDR3 nucleotides read TGTGCCATCAGTGACAAAGTTCTCTCTGGAAACACCATATATTTT.

The CDR3 bases are TGTGCCAGCAGTTTATCAAGGACAGGCGCCAATCAGCCCCAGCATTTT. It encodes CASSLSRTGANQPQHF. This chain uses TRBV27 with TRBJ1-5; TRBD1 matches at 7 bases. V dropped 0 bases and J dropped 3; count of bases not matched to a gene: 5. CDR1 MNHEY and CDR2 SMNVEV come from the germline V gene (reference sequence). This CDR3 is built from 16 residues.

This clone was seen more than once but under ten times. The genes are TRBV18 and TRBJ1-2; a possible D gene is TRBD1 (5 bases). Per the germline V gene, CDR1 is KGHSH and CDR2 is LQKENI. Trimming took off 2 bases at V and 4 bases at J, with 11 bases between the two ends. The CDR3 contains 14 residues. The CDR3 reads CASSPNRDAYGYTF. The CDR3 coding sequence is TGTGCCAGCTCACCAAATAGGGACGCCTATGGCTACACCTTC.

This rearrangement joins TRBV14 to TRBJ1-4; D is ambiguous. Trimming took 0 bases from V and 8 from J, leaving 10 bases between them. This CDR3 spans 14 amino acids. CDR1 and CDR2 (germline): SGHDN, FVKESK. CDR3 coding DNA: TGTGCCAGCAGCCAAGATCGAATTGAAGAAAAACTGTTTTTT. Translation gives CASSQDRIEEKLFF.

The V call is TRBV29-1, the J call TRBJ1-1; 8 bases fit TRBD1. This CDR3 region has 13 residues. In germline, CDR1 is SQVTM, CDR2 ANQGSEA. V dropped 6 bases and J dropped 0; count of bases not matched to a gene: 3. The CDR3: CSVRQGMNTEAFF. The CDR3 DNA reads TGCAGCGTCCGACAGGGGATGAACACTGAAGCTTTCTTT.

This chain links TRBV11-3 with TRBJ1-3, with D possibly TRBD1 on 5 matching bases. Germline values: CDR1 SGHNT, CDR2 YENEEA. V lost 5 bases and J 9 bases, leaving 17 bases between the germline ends. There are 14 residues in the CDR3. The CDR3 DNA follows: TGTGCCAGCAGCCCCCGGACGGGGGTTCCCACCATATATTTT. Protein sequence: CASSPRTGVPTIYF.

The chain combines TRBV5-1 with TRBJ2-5; no clear D gene. The CDR3 totals 12 residues. The V end lost 5 bases, the J end lost 5 bases, and 10 bases lay between the germline ends. The germline CDR1 and CDR2 sequences are SGHRS and YFSETQ. The CDR3 coding sequence is TGCGCCAGCAGGTATAACTCGGAGACCCAGTACTTC. Translation: CASRYNSETQYF.

This chain connects TRBV7-9 to TRBJ2-7; the D gene is possibly TRBD2 (5 bases). The V and J ends lost 5 bases and 0 bases respectively, with 11 bases between them. Germline V gives CDR1 SEHNR, CDR2 FQNEAQ (reference sequence). The CDR3 consists of 14 residues. The CDR3 coding sequence is TGTGCCAGCAGCCCCCAAGCGGTCTCCTACGAGCAGTACTTC. Protein sequence: CASSPQAVSYEQYF.

This chain's CDR3 is CASSLGETQYF. CDR3 nucleotides: TGTGCCAGCAGTTTGGGAGAGACCCAGTACTTC. The J gene is TRBJ2-5, the V gene TRBV28; no firm D call. The V end lost 3 bases, the J end lost 4 bases, and 3 bases lay between the germline ends. The germline V gene has CDR1 MDHEN and CDR2 SYDVKM. The CDR3 totals 11 residues.

The V and J genes are TRBV4-1 and TRBJ1-2; TRBD1 might be the D (5 bases). Trimming removed 0 bases from V and 8 bases from J, with 13 bases in between. From germline, CDR1 is MGHRA and CDR2 YSYEKL. This CDR3 has 14 amino acids. This CDR3 is CASSQDSGVTGYTF. For the CDR3, the DNA is TGCGCCAGCAGCCAAGATTCGGGGGTCACGGGCTACACCTTC.

This chain joins TRBV13 and TRBJ1-1, with 8 bases aligning to TRBD1. There are 15 residues in the CDR3. J was trimmed by 1 base and V by 5 bases; bases with no gene match: 6. CDR1 PRHDT and CDR2 FYEKMQ come from the germline V gene (reference sequence). The CDR3 protein is CASSIQGGGNTEAFF. Written as DNA, the CDR3 is TGTGCCAGCAGCATACAGGGGGGTGGGAACACTGAAGCTTTCTTT.

The sample holds one count of this clone. V and J are TRBV5-1 and TRBJ1-1; no firm D call. Trimming took off 1 base at V and 1 base at J, with 8 bases between the two ends. This CDR3 contains 14 residues. Germline loops: CDR1 SGHRS, CDR2 YFSETQ. CDR3 DNA sequence: TGCGCCAGCAGCTTGCTGGCATCGAACACTGAAGCTTTCTTT. This translates into CASSLLASNTEAFF.

The chain combines TRBV11-2 with TRBJ2-5, with 9 bases matching TRBD2. V lost 1 base and J lost 3; bases outside the gene matches: 6. CDR3 size: 16 residues. Germline loops: CDR1 SGHAT, CDR2 FQNNGV. The CDR3 coding sequence is TGTGCCAGCAGCTTAGGGGCGGCTAGCGGGGAAGAGACCCAGTACTTC. This translates into CASSLGAASGEETQYF.

V and J are TRBV6-5 and TRBJ1-3, with unresolved D. V gave up 9 bases and J gave up 4 bases, with 10 bases separating them. The CDR3 is 12 residues long. The germline CDR1 and CDR2 sequences are MNHEY and SVGAGI. CDR3 amino acids: CASGEWGNTIYF. The CDR3 DNA reads TGTGCCAGTGGGGAATGGGGAAACACCATATATTTT.

This chain joins TRBV10-3 and TRBJ1-6, with TRBD1 as a possible D gene (5 bases). Trimming removed 1 base at V and 8 bases at J, with 15 bases between. This CDR3 contains 16 residues. Germline V gene data show CDR1 as ENHRY and CDR2 as SYGVKD. The CDR3 sequence is CAISEWRGGVDSPLHF. The CDR3 bases are TGTGCCATCAGTGAGTGGCGGGGGGGAGTGGATTCACCCCTCCACTTT.

This rearrangement joins TRBV27 to TRBJ2-6; D gene uncertain. V lost 0 bases to trimming and J lost 1 base, with 1 base between them. Germline V CDR1 and CDR2: MNHEY, SMNVEV (reference sequence). This CDR3 has 14 residues. CDR3 DNA sequence: TGTGCCAGCAGTTTATCGTCTGGGGCCAACGTCCTGACTTTC. Its translation: CASSLSSGANVLTF.

This clone was counted a single time. The V and J genes are TRBV5-6 and TRBJ2-2; maybe TRBD1 (6 bases). Germline V gene sequence: CDR1 SGHDT, CDR2 YYEEEE. CDR3 length equals 14 residues. V lost 5 bases and J 4 bases, leaving 12 bases between the germline ends. The CDR3 DNA sequence: TGTGCCAGCAGGCACAGGGCGGGCACCGGGGAGCTGTTTTTT. Translation gives CASRHRAGTGELFF.

This chain links TRBV7-2 with TRBJ1-4; D remains unclear. Germline V lookup: CDR1 SGHTA, CDR2 FQGNSA. The CDR3 covers 12 residues. Trimming left V 5 bases short and J 12 bases short, with 13 bases between. CDR3 bases: TGTGCCAGCAGCGTCTACGGCGGGGAACTGTTTTTT. Protein product: CASSVYGGELFF.

The V and J genes are TRBV27 and TRBJ1-2, with a weak D call TRBD1 (5 bases). The CDR3 extends over 16 amino acids. Germline-derived CDR1 and CDR2 are MNHEY and SMNVEV (reference sequence). V was shortened by 5 bases and J by 5 bases, with 21 bases between the two germline ends. The CDR3: CASSPKTAPTFYGYTF. CDR3 bases: TGTGCCAGCAGTCCAAAGACAGCCCCCACCTTTTATGGCTACACCTTC.

CDR3 protein: CASSTDRGPGTEAFF. The CDR3 region has the DNA TGTGCCAGTAGTACCGACAGGGGGCCCGGGACTGAAGCTTTCTTT. This chain connects TRBV19 to TRBJ1-1; 10 nucleotides match TRBD1. Trimming at V came to 4 bases and at J to 5 bases, leaving 7 bases not matched to a gene. The CDR3 sequence is 15 residues long. Germline assignment: CDR1 LNHDA and CDR2 SQIVND (reference sequence).